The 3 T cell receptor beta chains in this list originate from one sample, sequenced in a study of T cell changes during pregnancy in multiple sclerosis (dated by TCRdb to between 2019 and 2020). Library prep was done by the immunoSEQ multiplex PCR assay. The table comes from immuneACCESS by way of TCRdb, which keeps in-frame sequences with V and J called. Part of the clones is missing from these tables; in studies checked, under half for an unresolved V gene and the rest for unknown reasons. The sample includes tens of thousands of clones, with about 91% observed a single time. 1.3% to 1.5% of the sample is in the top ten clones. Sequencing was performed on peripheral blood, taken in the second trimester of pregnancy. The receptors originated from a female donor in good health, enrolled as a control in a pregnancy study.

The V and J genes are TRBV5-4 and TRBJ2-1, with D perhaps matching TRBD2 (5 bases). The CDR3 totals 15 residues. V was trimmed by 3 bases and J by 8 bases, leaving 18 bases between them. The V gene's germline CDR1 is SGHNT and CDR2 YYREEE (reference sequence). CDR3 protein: CASSSPGSGVDEQFF. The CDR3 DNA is TGTGCCAGCAGCTCGCCGGGATCAGGCGTCGATGAGCAGTTCTTC.

The CDR3 loop is CSTGTSGRTDTQYF. The CDR3 DNA reads TGCAGCACCGGGACTAGCGGGAGAACAGATACGCAGTATTTT. The chain couples TRBV29-1 to TRBJ2-3; 14 bases map to TRBD2. The length of the CDR3 is 14 residues. Trimming took 8 bases from V and 3 from J; bases not matched to a gene: 4. Germline V gene sequence: CDR1 SQVTM, CDR2 ANQGSEA.

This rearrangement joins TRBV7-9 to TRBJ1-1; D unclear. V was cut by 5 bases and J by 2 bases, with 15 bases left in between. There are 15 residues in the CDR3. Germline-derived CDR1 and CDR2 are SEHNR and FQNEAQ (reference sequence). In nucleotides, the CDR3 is TGTGCCAGCAGCCCGAGGCTGGAAAATAACACTGAAGCTTTCTTT. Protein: CASSPRLENNTEAFF.